This note documents a single T cell receptor (beta chain) sequence. The data are from a study of Ad26.COV2.S vaccination and SARS-CoV-2 variants. Method: immunoSEQ multiplex PCR; TCRdb's copy keeps in-frame clones and lacks some. The data hold around 320,000 clones, with around 87% observed a single time. CDR1 and CDR2 from the germline V gene are MNHNS and SASEGT. With 1 base removed from V and 3 bases from J, the gap between germline ends came to 19 bases. The length of the CDR3 is 17 residues. Treatment reported: around 19 received Ad26.COV2.S at low or high dose, single or two shots; roughly five received placebo; per-sample allocation not given. Samples analyzed were those drawn on day 63 after the first vaccine or placebo injection.

This chain connects TRBV6-1 to TRBJ2-7; D is perhaps TRBD1 (6 bases). This TCR was recovered from a person aged 18-60 years who received the Ad26.COV2.S COVID-19 vaccine or a placebo. The sequencing here drew on peripheral blood, taken in a trial of Ad26.COV2.S vaccine versus placebo. CDR3 nucleotides: TGTGCCAGCAGTGAAGACGACCTTCAGGGGTCCAACTACGAGCAGTACTTC. This translates into CASSEDDLQGSNYEQYF.